This T cell receptor beta chain was recorded in a study of beta chain features in type 1 diabetes (dated by TCRdb to the late 2010s). General notes on the study: Patients and healthy donors did not differ in mean age, gender distribution, total cell number or subset yield. A total of around 110,000,000 sorted cells were examined across all samples, and a strong correlation was observed between cell number per subset and RNA yield. In the study, recently diagnosed type 1 diabetes patients and matched healthy donors were compared on the TCRB repertoires of their sorted circulating CD4+ T cell subsets. Regulatory and stem cell-like memory subsets were obtained from only 8 patients and about 8 healthy donors, while naive and central memory subsets were obtained from all 28 donors.

The entire amount of isolated RNA was reverse transcribed using the High Capacity cDNA Reverse Transcription Kit, so the sequenced TCRB transcripts were expressed ones. Naive, central memory and regulatory T cell samples underwent deep immunoSEQ sequencing, averaging around 3.7 million total reads per sample. After sorted cells were lysed in RLT buffer, RNA was extracted with DNase-treated RNeasy Micro or Mini kits, with the choice depending on cell number. Each cell subset was processed separately to prevent cross-contamination, with patient and healthy donor samples processed together. Using the immunoSEQ multiplex PCR, TCRB sequences were amplified from cDNA into 87-bp fragments spanning the CDR3 region. Sequencing of the amplicons was done on the Illumina HiSeq platform. As for how the authors treated the data: Synthetic template baselines were used to correct PCR bias computationally, reads within Hamming distance 2 were collapsed, and singletons that could not be merged were discarded. By aligning reads against IMGT, V, D and J genes, CDR3 length, and insertions or deletions at six rearrangement sites were assigned. Within each subset, clonotype counts were normalized to sorted cell number, and only after that were true diversity and Gini coefficients computed with the tcR R package. The overlap coefficient, calculated on TCRB nucleotide sequences, was used to quantify repertoire sharing. As a proxy for the pre-selection repertoire, out-of-frame TCRB sequences from naive cells were analyzed. In its TCRdb copy, this immuneACCESS table keeps in-frame sequences only and misses some clones. Where compared with another copy, unresolved V genes explain less than half of these, and the others have no known cause. V and J calls and clone size are as listed in that table; D and trimming were resolved from the DNA. The sample profile shows some 410,000 clones; about an eighth of them were found once. Roughly 0.046% of the sample rests with the top ten.

The study at large found these results: The naive, central memory and regulatory TCRB repertoires appeared to resemble one another more closely among patients than among healthy donors. Because cDNA was sequenced instead of genomic DNA, activated cells with high expression could be over-represented, although the groups did not differ in activation or CD3 levels. Fewer insertions and more nucleotide deletions at VDJ recombination sites were observed in patients with type 1 diabetes, implying thymic rearrangement abnormalities. Shorter templates might be favored by PCR, yet because patient and control samples were amplified and corrected together, any such skew would affect both groups equally. In all four CD4+ subsets, TCRB CDR3 length was moderately but significantly shorter in type 1 diabetes patients. HLA sub-analyses involved small numbers of individuals, so any influence of HLA type on TCRB rearrangement remained unresolved.

Remarks on this clone: The antigen it recognizes is unknown. There are no base qualities to consult, and no much larger clone falls within one base.

A single peripheral blood draw of around 100 mL on average was collected from each donor into heparinised tubes. A BD FACSAria II and a panel including CD45RO, CCR7, CD25, CD127, CD95 and CD27 were used to sort naive, central memory, regulatory and stem cell-like memory CD4+ T cells. Purity was above 95% for every sorted population. Right away, PBMCs were isolated by Lymphoprep density gradient centrifugation and were stained directly, with no culture step. So that batch effects would be minimized, each experiment stained and sorted samples in pairs, pairing one healthy donor with one patient. V and J are truncated by 0 bases and 2 bases respectively, leaving an intervening sequence of 7 bases. Reading from cysteine to phenylalanine, the CDR3 counts 14 amino acids. The retained sequence is limited to the CDR3, 42 bases, with the frame set at the first base. CDR1 and CDR2, looked up from the germline V gene, are SGHTA and FQGNSA.

Material: naive CD4+ T cells from blood. The cell subset or site label, as the study defines it: true naive CD4+ T cells. This receptor was obtained from a woman under 30 in good health. The rearrangement combines TRBV7-2 with TRBJ2-5, with the D gene too uncertain to name. The DNA is as follows: TGTGCCAGCAGCTTAGCGGCTGTACAAGAGACCCAGTACTTC. It codes for CASSLAAVQETQYF.